Listed below are T cell receptor beta chains from one sample, sequenced in a study of HIV-infected patients and healthy controls. One entry per CDR3 protein results from TCRdb running MiXCR on the 5' RACE reads. Here the sample spans approximately 64,000 distinct CDR3 sequences, about 19% being singletons. Sample: CD4+ T cells from blood. All receptors come from a human donor in good health. Each CDR3 is given with its conserved first and last residue. A D gene is named only where the DNA matches it firmly. The size field is filled for only some rows; it gives once, few, many or a size class.

clone_size | d_call | cdr3_length | j_call | v_call | cdr3_aa | cdr3_nt
few | NA | 14 | TRBJ2-3 | TRBV7-2 | CASSLAGDTDTQYF | TGTGCCAGCAGCTTAGCTGGGGACACAGATACGCAGTATTTT
many | NA | 15 | TRBJ1-1 | TRBV6-6 | CASRTGEQGSTEAFF | TGTGCCAGCAGGACAGGAGAGCAGGGAAGCACTGAAGCTTTCTTT
NA | TRBD1 | 16 | TRBJ1-1 | TRBV20-1 | CSAFGATGLPNSEAFF | TGCAGTGCCTTTGGGGCGACAGGGCTCCCGAACAGTGAAGCTTTCTTT
many | TRBD1 | 12 | TRBJ1-2 | TRBV29-1 | CSVGETGDGYTF | TGCAGCGTTGGTGAGACAGGGGACGGCTACACCTTC
NA | NA | 15 | TRBJ2-5 | TRBV20-1 | CSARALDRIQETQYF | TGCAGTGCTAGAGCTCTAGACAGGATCCAAGAGACCCAGTACTTC
NA | TRBD1 | 14 | TRBJ1-6 | TRBV20-1 | CSAARDRGNSPLHF | TGCAGTGCAGCCCGGGACAGGGGTAATTCACCCCTCCACTTT
NA | NA | 12 | TRBJ2-5 | TRBV7-7 | CASSFSGETQYF | TGTGCTAGCAGCTTTTCAGGGGAGACCCAGTACTTC
many | NA | 15 | TRBJ1-2 | TRBV4-1 | CASSQDDTKTYGYTF | TGCGCCAGCAGCCAAGACGACACGAAGACCTATGGCTACACCTTC
NA | NA | 12 | TRBJ1-2 | TRBV20-1 | CSAAGNWNGYTF | TGCAGTGCTGCCGGGAATTGGAATGGCTACACCTTC
few | NA | 14 | TRBJ2-3 | TRBV7-9 | CASSLGGAGDTQYF | TGTGCCAGCAGCTTAGGAGGGGCAGGGGATACGCAGTATTTT
few | NA | 15 | TRBJ2-4 | TRBV5-6 | CASSLGRTSLTIQYF | TGTGCCAGCAGTCTAGGCAGGACGTCCCTAACCATTCAGTACTTC
few | NA | 12 | TRBJ1-5 | TRBV5-8 | CASSRSNQPQHF | TGTGCCAGCAGCCGCAGCAATCAGCCCCAGCATTTT
many | NA | 14 | TRBJ1-4 | TRBV7-2 | CASSTTAFNEKLFF | TGTGCCAGCAGCACTACAGCCTTTAATGAAAAACTGTTTTTT
many | NA | 13 | TRBJ2-3 | TRBV20-1 | CSARDPGTDTQYF | TGCAGTGCTAGAGATCCCGGGACAGATACGCAGTATTTT
NA | NA | 14 | TRBJ1-1 | TRBV3-1 | CASSPPGRNTEAFF | TGTGCCAGCAGCCCGCCTGGCAGGAACACTGAAGCTTTCTTT
few | TRBD1 | 15 | TRBJ1-2 | TRBV10-3 | CAISLRDRVNYGYTF | TGTGCCATCAGCCTTCGGGACAGGGTTAACTATGGCTACACCTTC
many | TRBD1 | 15 | TRBJ2-3 | TRBV11-3 | CASSLGGQNTDTQYF | TGTGCCAGCAGCTTAGGGGGACAGAACACAGATACGCAGTATTTT
few | NA | 17 | TRBJ1-6 | TRBV7-9 | CASKAMESLTRNSPLHF | TGTGCCAGCAAAGCTATGGAGTCTCTGACCCGAAATTCACCCCTCCACTTT
many | NA | 14 | TRBJ2-3 | TRBV27 | CASSPRTGTDTQYF | TGTGCCAGCAGTCCACGTACCGGCACAGATACGCAGTATTTT
few | NA | 15 | TRBJ1-4 | TRBV18 | CASSPRGLTNEKLFF | TGTGCCAGCTCACCACGGGGTCTAACTAATGAAAAACTGTTTTTT
NA | TRBD2 | 18 | TRBJ2-3 | TRBV7-9 | CASSLASTSARSTDTQYF | TGTGCCAGCAGCTTAGCGTCGACTAGCGCAAGAAGCACAGATACGCAGTATTTT
many | NA | 17 | TRBJ1-2 | TRBV6-2/TRBV6-3 | CASSYGATGYSNYGYTF | TGTGCCAGCAGTTACGGTGCTACAGGTTATTCTAACTATGGCTACACCTTC
NA | NA | 12 | TRBJ1-1 | TRBV10-3 | CAARREGTEAFF | TGTGCCGCACGGAGGGAGGGCACTGAAGCTTTCTTT
many | NA | 17 | TRBJ2-3 | TRBV7-2 | CASSLGVWDAETDTQYF | TGTGCCAGCAGCTTAGGTGTTTGGGATGCCGAGACAGATACGCAGTATTTT
NA | NA | 21 | TRBJ1-2 | TRBV9 | CASSVAPIAQDFDTTGYGYTF | TGTGCCAGCAGCGTAGCTCCAATAGCTCAGGATTTTGACACAACGGGCTATGGCTACACCTTC
NA | TRBD1 | 14 | TRBJ2-5 | TRBV18 | CASSSLDRGETQYF | TGTGCCAGCTCATCCTTGGACAGGGGAGAGACCCAGTACTTC
NA | NA | 11 | TRBJ2-5 | TRBV2 | CASSEVETQYF | TGTGCCAGCAGTGAAGTAGAGACCCAGTACTTC
many | NA | 14 | TRBJ2-1 | TRBV20-1 | CSARYGRNLNEQFF | TGCAGTGCTAGGTACGGCCGAAACCTCAATGAGCAGTTCTTC
NA | NA | 14 | TRBJ1-1 | TRBV29-1 | CSVVFLERGAEAFF | TGCAGCGTTGTGTTTCTTGAAAGGGGGGCTGAAGCTTTCTTT
few | NA | 17 | TRBJ2-7 | TRBV5-1 | CASSLAYLGRNSYEQYF | TGCGCCAGCAGCTTGGCCTATTTAGGCAGGAACTCCTACGAGCAGTACTTC
few | TRBD1 | 13 | TRBJ1-2 | TRBV7-9 | CASRGQGLGGYTF | TGTGCCAGCAGGGGACAGGGATTAGGAGGCTACACCTTC
NA | TRBD2 | 15 | TRBJ2-3 | TRBV20-1 | CSASLAGPSTDTQYF | TGCAGTGCTAGCTTAGCGGGACCTAGCACAGATACGCAGTATTTT
NA | NA | 14 | TRBJ1-6 | TRBV7-9 | CASSSVDIVSPLHF | TGTGCCAGCAGCTCAGTCGACATCGTTTCACCCCTCCACTTT
few | NA | 13 | TRBJ1-5 | TRBV12-3/TRBV12-4 | CASSQSFSSPSNF | TGTGCCAGCAGTCAATCCTTCTCATCCCCCAGTAATTTT